This TCR beta chain was found in a study of shared clonotypes between healthy human individuals. Findings and limits, study-wide: Around 5% of naive CD4 clonotypes were common to a few donors.

Regarding this clone: The antigen is undetermined.

V was trimmed by 0 bases and J by 6 bases, leaving 20 bases between them. The length of the CDR3 is 17 residues. The germline V gene encodes CDR1 SGHRS and CDR2 YFSETQ. Generated by immunoSEQ multiplex PCR, the TCRdb table keeps only in-frame clones and is missing some. Seen here are some 2.3 million clones, approximately 95% observed once, and the top ten hold about 0.37%. The chain couples TRBV5-1 to TRBJ2-3, with D possibly TRBD2 on 5 matching bases. The specimen sequenced was naive CD4+ T cells from PBMCs. Subset: CD45RA+ positively selected. The receptor was derived from a man aged 18 to 30 in good health. Some clones in this sample may be carry-over from other donors' samples. The CDR3: CASSLVRGETASDTQYF. DNA for the CDR3: TGCGCCAGCAGCTTGGTTCGGGGAGAAACAGCGTCCGATACGCAGTATTTT.